The T cell receptor beta chain under discussion was sequenced for a study of blood T cell repertoires in COVID-19. Study context: T cells, B-cell-depleted T cells, or PBMCs provided the cDNA or gDNA that served as material.

In the original workflow: Nucleated cell number was recorded as an estimate derived from reference gene primer amplification. Profiled with immunoSEQ multiplex PCR; TCRdb holds only in-frame clones, not every one. The DNA was the basis for D and trimming; V, J and clone size are from that table. The top ten hold roughly 15% of the sample, which has thousands of clones, over 70% seen once. V gave up 6 bases and J gave up 3 bases; unmatched junction bases: 7. CDR1 is SNHLY, CDR2 FYNNEI, per germline. The CDR3 spans 15 residues. This clone was counted only a few times. Different DNA sequences within this sample yield the same CDR3.

This TCR derives from a man between 60 and 75 years old with acute or convalescent COVID-19. This sequence joins TRBV2 and TRBJ1-5; 8 positions agree with TRBD1. The sample consisted of peripheral blood. The CDR3 protein is CASRRDRGDNQPQHF. DNA of the CDR3: TGTGCCAGCAGGAGAGACAGGGGTGACAATCAGCCCCAGCATTTT.